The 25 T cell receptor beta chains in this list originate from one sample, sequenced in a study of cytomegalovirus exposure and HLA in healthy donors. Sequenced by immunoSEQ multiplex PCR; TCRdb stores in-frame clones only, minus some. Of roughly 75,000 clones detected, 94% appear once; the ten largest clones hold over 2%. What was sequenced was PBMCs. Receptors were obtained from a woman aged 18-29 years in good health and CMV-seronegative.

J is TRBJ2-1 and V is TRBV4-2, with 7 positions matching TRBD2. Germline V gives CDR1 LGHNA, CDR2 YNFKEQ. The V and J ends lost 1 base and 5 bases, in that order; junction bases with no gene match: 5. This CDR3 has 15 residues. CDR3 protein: CASSQVREDHNEQFF. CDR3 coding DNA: TGTGCCAGCAGCCAAGTACGGGAGGACCACAATGAGCAGTTCTTC.

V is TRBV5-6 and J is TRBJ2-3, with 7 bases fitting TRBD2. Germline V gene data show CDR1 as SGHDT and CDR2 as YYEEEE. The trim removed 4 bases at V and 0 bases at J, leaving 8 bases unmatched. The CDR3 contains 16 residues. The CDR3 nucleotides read TGTGCCAGCAGCCCCATGCTAGCGGCTAGCACAGATACGCAGTATTTT. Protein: CASSPMLAASTDTQYF.

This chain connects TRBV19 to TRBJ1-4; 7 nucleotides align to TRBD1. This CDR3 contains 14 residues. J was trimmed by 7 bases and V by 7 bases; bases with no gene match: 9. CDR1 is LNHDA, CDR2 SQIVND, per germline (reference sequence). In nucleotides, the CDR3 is TGTGCCAGTACCCAGACAGGGATCGTTGAAAAACTGTTTTTT. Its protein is CASTQTGIVEKLFF.

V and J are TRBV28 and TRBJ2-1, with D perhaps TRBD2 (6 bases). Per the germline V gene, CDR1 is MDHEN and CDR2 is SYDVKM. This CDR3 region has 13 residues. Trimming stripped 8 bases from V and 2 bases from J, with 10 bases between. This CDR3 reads CASGRRTYNEQFF. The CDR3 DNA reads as TGTGCCAGCGGGAGGCGGACCTACAATGAGCAGTTCTTC. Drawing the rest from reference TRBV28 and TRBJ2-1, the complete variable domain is DVKVTQSSRYLVKRTGEKVFLECVQDMDHENMFWYRQDPGLGLRLIYFSYDVKMKEKGDIPEGYSVSREKKERFSLILESASTNQTSMYLCASGRRTYNEQFFGPGTRLTVL.

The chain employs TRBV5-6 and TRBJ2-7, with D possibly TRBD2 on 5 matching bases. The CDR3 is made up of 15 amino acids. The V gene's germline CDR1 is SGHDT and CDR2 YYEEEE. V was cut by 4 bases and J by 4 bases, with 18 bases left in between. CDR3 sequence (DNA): TGTGCCAGCAGCCTCATCGGAGGATACCTTTACGAGCAGTACTTC. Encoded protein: CASSLIGGYLYEQYF.

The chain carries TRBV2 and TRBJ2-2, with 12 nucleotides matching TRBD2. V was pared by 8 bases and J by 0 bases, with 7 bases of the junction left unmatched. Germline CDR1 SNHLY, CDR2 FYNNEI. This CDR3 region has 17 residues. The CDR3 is CASYSSGGVPNTGELFF. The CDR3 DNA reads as TGTGCCAGCTACTCTAGCGGGGGGGTTCCGAACACCGGGGAGCTGTTTTTT.

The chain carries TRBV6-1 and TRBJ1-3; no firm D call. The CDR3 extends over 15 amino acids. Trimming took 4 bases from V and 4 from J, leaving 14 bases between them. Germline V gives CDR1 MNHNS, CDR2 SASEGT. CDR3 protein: CASSVGLQRGNTIYF. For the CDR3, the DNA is TGTGCCAGCAGTGTCGGACTCCAAAGGGGAAACACCATATATTTT.

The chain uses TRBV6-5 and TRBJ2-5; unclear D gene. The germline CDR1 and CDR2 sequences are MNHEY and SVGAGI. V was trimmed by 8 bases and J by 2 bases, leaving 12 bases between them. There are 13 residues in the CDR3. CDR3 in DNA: TGTGCCAGCGTACTAAGGCGTCAAGAGACCCAGTACTTC. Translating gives CASVLRRQETQYF.

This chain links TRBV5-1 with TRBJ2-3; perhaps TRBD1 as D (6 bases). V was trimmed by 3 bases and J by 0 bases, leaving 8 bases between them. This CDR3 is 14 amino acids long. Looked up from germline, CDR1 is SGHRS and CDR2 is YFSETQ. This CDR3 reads CASSSGHSTDTQYF. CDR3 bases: TGCGCCAGCAGCTCGGGACACAGCACAGATACGCAGTATTTT.

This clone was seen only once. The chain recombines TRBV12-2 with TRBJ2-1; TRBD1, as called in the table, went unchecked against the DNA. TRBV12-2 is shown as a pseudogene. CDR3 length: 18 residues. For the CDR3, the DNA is TGTGCAAGTCGCTTAGCGATCTCTCACACAGGGTACTACAATGAGCAGTTCTTC. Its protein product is CASRLAISHTGYYNEQFF.

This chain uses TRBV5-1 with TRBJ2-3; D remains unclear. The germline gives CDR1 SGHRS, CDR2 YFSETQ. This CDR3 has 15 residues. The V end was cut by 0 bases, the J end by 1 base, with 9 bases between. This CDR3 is CASSLAGLGTDTQYF. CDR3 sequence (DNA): TGCGCCAGCAGCTTGGCCGGTCTTGGCACAGATACGCAGTATTTT.

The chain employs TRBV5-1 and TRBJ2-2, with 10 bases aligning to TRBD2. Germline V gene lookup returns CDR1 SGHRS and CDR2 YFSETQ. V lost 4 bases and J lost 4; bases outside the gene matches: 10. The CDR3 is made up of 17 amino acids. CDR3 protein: CASSVYLAGEGTGELFF. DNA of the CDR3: TGCGCCAGCAGCGTCTATCTAGCGGGAGAAGGCACCGGGGAGCTGTTTTTT. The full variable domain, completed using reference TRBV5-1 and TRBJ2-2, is KAGVTQTPRYLIKTRGQQVTLSCSPISGHRSVSWYQQTPGQGLQFLFEYFSETQRNKGNFPGRFSGRQFSNSRSEMNVSTLELGDSALYLCASSVYLAGEGTGELFFGEGSRLTVL.

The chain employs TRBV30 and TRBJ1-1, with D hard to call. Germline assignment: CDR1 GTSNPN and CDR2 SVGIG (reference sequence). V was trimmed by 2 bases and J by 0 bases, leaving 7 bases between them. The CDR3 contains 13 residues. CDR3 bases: TGTGCCTGGAGTCTATTGATGAACACTGAAGCTTTCTTT. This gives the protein CAWSLLMNTEAFF.

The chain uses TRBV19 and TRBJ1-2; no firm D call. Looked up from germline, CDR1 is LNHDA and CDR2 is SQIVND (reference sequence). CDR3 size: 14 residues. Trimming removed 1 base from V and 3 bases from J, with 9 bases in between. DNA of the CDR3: TGTGCCAGTAGTATAGGCGGAAGTGACTATGGCTACACCTTC. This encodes CASSIGGSDYGYTF.

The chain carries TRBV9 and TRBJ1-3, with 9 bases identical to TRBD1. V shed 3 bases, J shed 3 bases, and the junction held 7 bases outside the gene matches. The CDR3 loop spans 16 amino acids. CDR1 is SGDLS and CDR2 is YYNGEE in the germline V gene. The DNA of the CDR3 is TGTGCCAGCAGCGGGGGGACAGGGTCTGGTGGAAACACCATATATTTT. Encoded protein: CASSGGTGSGGNTIYF.

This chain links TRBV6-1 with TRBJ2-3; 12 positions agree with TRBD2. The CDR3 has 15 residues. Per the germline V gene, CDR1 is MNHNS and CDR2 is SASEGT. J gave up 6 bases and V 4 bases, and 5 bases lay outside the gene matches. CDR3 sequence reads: CASSALAGGPDTQYF. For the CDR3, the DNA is TGTGCCAGCAGTGCCCTAGCGGGGGGGCCGGATACGCAGTATTTT.

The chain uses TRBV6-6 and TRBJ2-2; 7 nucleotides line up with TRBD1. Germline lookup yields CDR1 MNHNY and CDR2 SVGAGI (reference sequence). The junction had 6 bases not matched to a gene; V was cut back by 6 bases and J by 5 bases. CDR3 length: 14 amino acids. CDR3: CASSLGQETGELFF. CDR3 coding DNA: TGTGCCAGCAGCCTAGGACAGGAGACCGGGGAGCTGTTTTTT.

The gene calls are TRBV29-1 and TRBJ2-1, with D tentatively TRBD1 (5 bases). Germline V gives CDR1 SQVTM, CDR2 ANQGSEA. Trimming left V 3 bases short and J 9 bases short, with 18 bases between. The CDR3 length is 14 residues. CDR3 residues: CSVDFPRVVSEQFF. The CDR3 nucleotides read TGCAGCGTTGATTTCCCCAGGGTGGTGAGTGAGCAGTTCTTC.

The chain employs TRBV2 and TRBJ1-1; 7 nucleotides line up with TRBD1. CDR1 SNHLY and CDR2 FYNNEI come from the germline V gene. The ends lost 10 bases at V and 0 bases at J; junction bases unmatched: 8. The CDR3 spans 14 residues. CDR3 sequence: CANEPGQMNTEAFF. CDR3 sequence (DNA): TGTGCCAACGAACCGGGACAGATGAACACTGAAGCTTTCTTT.

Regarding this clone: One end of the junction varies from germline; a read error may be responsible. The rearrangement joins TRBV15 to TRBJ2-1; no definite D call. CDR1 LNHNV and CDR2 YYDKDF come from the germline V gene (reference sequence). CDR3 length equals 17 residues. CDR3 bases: TGTGCCACCAGCAGAGCGACGAGACTTGTCTCCCACAATGAGCAGTTCTTC. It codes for CATSRATRLVSHNEQFF.

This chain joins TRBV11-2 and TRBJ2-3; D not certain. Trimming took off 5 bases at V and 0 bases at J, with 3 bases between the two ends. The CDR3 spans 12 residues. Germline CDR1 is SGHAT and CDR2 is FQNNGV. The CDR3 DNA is TGTGCCAGCAGCCCTAGCACAGATACGCAGTATTTT. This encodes CASSPSTDTQYF.

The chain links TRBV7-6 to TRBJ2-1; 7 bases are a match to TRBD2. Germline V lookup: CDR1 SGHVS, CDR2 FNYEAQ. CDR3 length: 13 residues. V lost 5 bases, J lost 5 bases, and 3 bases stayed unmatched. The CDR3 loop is CASSRTRDNEQFF. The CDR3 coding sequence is TGTGCCAGCAGCAGGACTAGAGACAATGAGCAGTTCTTC.

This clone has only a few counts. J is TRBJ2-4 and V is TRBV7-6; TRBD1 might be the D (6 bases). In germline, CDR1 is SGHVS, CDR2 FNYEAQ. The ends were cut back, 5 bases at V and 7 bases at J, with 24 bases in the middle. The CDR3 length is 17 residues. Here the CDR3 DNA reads TGTGCCAGCAGCACTCAAGGATTGGGGGCCGACTCGAACATTCAGTACTTC. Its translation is CASSTQGLGADSNIQYF. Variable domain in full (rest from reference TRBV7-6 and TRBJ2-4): GAGVSQSPRYKVTKRGQDVALRCDPISGHVSLYWYRQALGQGPEFLTYFNYEAQQDKSGLPNDRFSAERPEGSISTLTIQRTEQRDSAMYRCASSTQGLGADSNIQYFGAGTRLSVL.

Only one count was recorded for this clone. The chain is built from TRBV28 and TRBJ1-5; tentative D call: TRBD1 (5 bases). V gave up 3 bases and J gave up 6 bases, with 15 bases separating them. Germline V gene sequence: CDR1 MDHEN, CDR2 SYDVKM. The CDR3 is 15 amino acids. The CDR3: CASSLRTSVFQPQHF. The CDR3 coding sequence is TGTGCCAGCAGTTTGAGGACATCGGTTTTTCAGCCCCAGCATTTT.

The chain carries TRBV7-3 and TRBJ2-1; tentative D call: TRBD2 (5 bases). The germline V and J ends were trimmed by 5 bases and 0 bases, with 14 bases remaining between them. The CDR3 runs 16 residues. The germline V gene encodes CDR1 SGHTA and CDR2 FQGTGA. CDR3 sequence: CASSHERGSSYNEQFF. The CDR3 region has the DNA TGTGCCAGCAGCCACGAGCGAGGGAGCTCCTACAATGAGCAGTTCTTC.